The 15 T cell receptor beta chains below were found in one sample sequenced in a study of blood T cell repertoires in COVID-19. Assay: immunoSEQ multiplex PCR; the TCRdb copy retains only in-frame clones and omits some. The table has roughly 80,000 clones, roughly 87% seen once. Sequenced input: peripheral blood. The receptors here all came from a man in his forties or fifties with acute or convalescent COVID-19.

This clone occurred once. The chain joins TRBV19 to TRBJ1-1; 7 nucleotides agree with TRBD1. The CDR3 runs to 14 residues. Germline CDR1 is LNHDA and CDR2 is SQIVND (reference sequence). Trimming took 5 bases from V and 6 from J; bases not matched to a gene: 9. The chain's CDR3 is CASSSGRGQAEAFF. The CDR3 DNA reads TGTGCCAGTAGTTCCGGGAGGGGGCAGGCTGAAGCTTTCTTT.

This sequence joins TRBV6-5 and TRBJ2-1; 12 bases are shared with TRBD2. This CDR3 has 15 residues. Germline V gene data show CDR1 as MNHEY and CDR2 as SVGAGI. V gave up 7 bases and J gave up 7 bases; unmatched junction bases: 8. CDR3 sequence (DNA): TGTGCCAGCAACCAACTAGCGGGAGGTGGAAATGAGCAGTTCTTC. Protein: CASNQLAGGGNEQFF.

The chain recombines TRBV7-2 with TRBJ1-2; the match to TRBD1 covers 8 bases. The germline CDR1 and CDR2 sequences are SGHTA and FQGNSA. The CDR3 spans 15 residues. V shed 2 bases, J shed 3 bases, and the junction held 5 bases outside the gene matches. CDR3 amino acids: CASSLRQGIYYGYTF. The CDR3 DNA sequence: TGTGCCAGCAGCTTAAGACAGGGGATCTACTATGGCTACACCTTC.

The chain links TRBV18 to TRBJ2-1, with 7 bases matching TRBD2. Germline V gene sequence: CDR1 KGHSH, CDR2 LQKENI. The CDR3 has 13 residues. V shed 6 bases and J 8 bases; nucleotides not matched to a gene: 7. In nucleotides, the CDR3 is TGTGCCAGCTCGCGGGAGTTGGGCGATGAGCAGTTCTTC. It translates to CASSRELGDEQFF.

The chain joins TRBV6-5 to TRBJ1-1, with D maybe TRBD1 (6 bases). Germline CDR1 is MNHEY and CDR2 is SVGAGI. V shed 6 bases and J shed 2 bases, with 10 bases lying between them. The CDR3 totals 13 residues. This chain's CDR3 is CASRTGINTEAFF. The CDR3 DNA reads as TGTGCCAGCAGGACAGGTATTAACACTGAAGCTTTCTTT.

The chain carries TRBV27 and TRBJ2-1; no clear D gene. This CDR3 comprises 15 residues. Trimming took 6 bases from V and 4 from J, leaving 16 bases between them. The V gene's germline CDR1 is MNHEY and CDR2 SMNVEV (reference sequence). The CDR3 here is CASRDDTQWYNEQFF. CDR3 nucleotides: TGTGCCAGCAGAGACGACACACAATGGTACAATGAGCAGTTCTTC.

The gene calls are TRBV6-1 and TRBJ1-2, with D maybe TRBD1 (5 bases). V was cut by 1 base and J by 3 bases, with 6 bases left in between. Germline CDR1 MNHNS, CDR2 SASEGT. The CDR3 length is 13 residues. CDR3 protein: CASSEGGDYGYTF. DNA of the CDR3: TGTGCCAGCAGTGAAGGGGGCGACTATGGCTACACCTTC.

The J gene is TRBJ1-2, the V gene TRBV7-2; 8 bases are shared with TRBD1. V lost 0 bases to trimming and J lost 8 bases; unmatched junction nucleotides: 5. Germline-derived CDR1 and CDR2 are SGHTA and FQGNSA. The CDR3 covers 14 residues. In DNA form, the CDR3 reads TGTGCCAGCAGCTTAGCGCGGACAGGGAAAGGCTACACCTTC. Translated, it gives CASSLARTGKGYTF.

In its sample, this clone was seen once. This chain joins TRBV30 and TRBJ1-1, with 8 bases matching TRBD1. This CDR3 has 16 residues. Trimming at V came to 4 bases and at J to 1 base, leaving 11 bases not matched to a gene. CDR1 and CDR2 (germline): GTSNPN, SVGIG (reference sequence). CDR3 amino acids: CAWITKTGTGNTEAFF. The CDR3 DNA sequence: TGTGCCTGGATCACAAAGACCGGGACAGGGAACACTGAAGCTTTCTTT.

The CDR3 loop is CASSLPAGTRDTQYF. CDR3 in DNA: TGTGCCAGCAGCTTACCGGCGGGTACCCGTGATACGCAGTATTTT. The chain carries TRBV7-9 and TRBJ2-3; TRBD2 might be the D (5 bases). Germline CDR1 is SEHNR and CDR2 is FQNEAQ (reference sequence). Between the trimmed V and J ends, which lost 2 bases and 6 bases, there was a span of 15 bases. CDR3 length: 15 residues.

The V call is TRBV6-5, the J call TRBJ2-3; maybe TRBD2 (5 bases). Germline V gene lookup returns CDR1 MNHEY and CDR2 SVGAGI. This CDR3 is built from 11 residues. The ends were cut back, 6 bases at V and 4 bases at J, with 5 bases in the middle. CDR3 in DNA: TGTGCCAGCAGGAGGGCAGATACGCAGTATTTT. It is translated as CASRRADTQYF.

The chain links TRBV29-1 to TRBJ1-1; no firm D call. The germline CDR1 and CDR2 sequences are SQVTM and ANQGSEA. The ends were cut back, 6 bases at V and 1 base at J, with 9 bases in the middle. This CDR3 has 12 amino acids. The CDR3 region is CSVGFQNTEAFF. CDR3 sequence (DNA): TGCAGCGTCGGTTTTCAGAACACTGAAGCTTTCTTT.

J is TRBJ1-4 and V is TRBV6-5; possible D gene TRBD1, 5 bases. The CDR3 totals 12 residues. V gave up 8 bases and J gave up 7 bases, with 11 bases separating them. Germline-derived CDR1 and CDR2 are MNHEY and SVGAGI. CDR3 region: CASSPGFEKLFF. In DNA form, the CDR3 reads TGTGCCAGCTCCCCAGGGTTTGAAAAACTGTTTTTT.

The chain uses TRBV7-9 and TRBJ1-2, with TRBD1 identical over 9 bases. This CDR3 region has 13 residues. J lost 6 bases, V lost 3 bases, and 2 bases had no gene match. Germline CDR1 reads SEHNR; CDR2 reads FQNEAQ (reference sequence). The CDR3 DNA follows: TGTGCCAGCAGCTTGAGGACAGGGGATGGCTACACCTTC. Amino acids: CASSLRTGDGYTF.

V and J are TRBV6-5 and TRBJ2-1; unclear D gene. V was clipped by 7 bases and J by 0 bases, with 7 bases between them. Per the germline V gene, CDR1 is MNHEY and CDR2 is SVGAGI. This CDR3 is 13 amino acids long. This CDR3 is CASNRDSYNEQFF. Written as DNA, the CDR3 is TGTGCCAGCAATCGCGACTCCTACAATGAGCAGTTCTTC.